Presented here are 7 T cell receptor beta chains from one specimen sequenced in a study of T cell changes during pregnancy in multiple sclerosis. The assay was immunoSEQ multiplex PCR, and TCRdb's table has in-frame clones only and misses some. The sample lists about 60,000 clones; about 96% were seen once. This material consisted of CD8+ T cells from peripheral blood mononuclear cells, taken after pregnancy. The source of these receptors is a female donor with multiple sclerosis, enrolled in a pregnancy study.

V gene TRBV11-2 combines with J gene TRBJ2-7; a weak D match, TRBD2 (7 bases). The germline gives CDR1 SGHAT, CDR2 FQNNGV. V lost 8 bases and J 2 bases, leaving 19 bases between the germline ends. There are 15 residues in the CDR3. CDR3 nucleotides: TGTGCCAGCCGAGACCAAAGGGGGAGGGCCTACGAGCAGTACTTC. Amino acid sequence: CASRDQRGRAYEQYF.

The CDR3 loop is CANHRGVSNQPQHF. The CDR3 DNA sequence: TGTGCCAACCACAGGGGGGTTAGCAATCAGCCCCAGCATTTT. This chain uses TRBV27 with TRBJ1-5, with 8 bases matching TRBD1. V shed 10 bases, J shed 0 bases, and the junction held 5 bases outside the gene matches. This CDR3 is 14 amino acids long. Germline V gives CDR1 MNHEY, CDR2 SMNVEV (reference sequence).

As DNA, the CDR3 is TGTGCCAGCAGCTTGACAAGGGGGATATACGAGCAGTACTTC. Protein sequence: CASSLTRGIYEQYF. This rearrangement joins TRBV5-6 to TRBJ2-7; tentative D call: TRBD1 (6 bases). This CDR3 comprises 14 residues. V shed 1 base and J shed 4 bases, with 12 bases lying between them. From germline, CDR1 is SGHDT and CDR2 YYEEEE. The whole variable domain, remainder taken from reference TRBV5-6 and TRBJ2-7, is DAGVTQSPTHLIKTRGQQVTLRCSPKSGHDTVSWYQQALGQGPQFIFQYYEEEERQRGNFPDRFSGHQFPNYSSELNVNALLLGDSALYLCASSLTRGIYEQYFGPGTRLTVT.

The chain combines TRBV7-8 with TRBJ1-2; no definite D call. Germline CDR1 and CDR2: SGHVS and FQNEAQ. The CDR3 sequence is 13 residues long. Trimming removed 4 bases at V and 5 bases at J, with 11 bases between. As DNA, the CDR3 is TGTGCCAGCAGCTCGGGGTCGGGGTATGGCTACACCTTC. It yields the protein CASSSGSGYGYTF.

CDR3 coding DNA: TGTGCCAGCACCCTGGCGGTTTACGAGCAGTACTTC. Protein product: CASTLAVYEQYF. The chain couples TRBV2 to TRBJ2-7, with unresolved D. The CDR3 is 12 amino acids. Germline CDR1 reads SNHLY; CDR2 reads FYNNEI. V dropped 7 bases and J dropped 4 bases, with 11 bases sitting between them.

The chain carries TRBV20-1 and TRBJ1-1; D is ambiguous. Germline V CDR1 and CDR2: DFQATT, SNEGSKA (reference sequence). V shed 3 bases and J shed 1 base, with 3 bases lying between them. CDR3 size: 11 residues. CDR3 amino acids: CSARRNTEAFF. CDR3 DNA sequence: TGCAGTGCTAGGAGGAACACTGAAGCTTTCTTT.

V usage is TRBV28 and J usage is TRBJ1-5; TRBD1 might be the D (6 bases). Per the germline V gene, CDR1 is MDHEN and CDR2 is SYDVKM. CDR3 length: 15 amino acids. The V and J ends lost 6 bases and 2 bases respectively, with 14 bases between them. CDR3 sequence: CASSPGGGGNQPQHF. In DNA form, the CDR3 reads TGTGCCAGCAGCCCCGGGGGGGGCGGCAATCAGCCCCAGCATTTT.